The 17 T cell receptor beta chains reported below all come from one sample, sequenced in a study of blood T cell repertoires in COVID-19. Data came from immunoSEQ multiplex PCR; TCRdb stores just in-frame clones and leaves some out. The repertoire holds 45,000 or so clones, with 86% as singletons. Sequenced sample: peripheral blood. The origin of the receptors is a human donor in a cohort sampled during active COVID-19.

This sequence joins TRBV6-2 or TRBV6-3 and TRBJ2-5; 13 bases are a match to TRBD2. Trimming at V came to 5 bases and at J to 5 bases, leaving 5 bases not matched to a gene. This CDR3 has 15 amino acids. The germline gives CDR1 MNHEY, CDR2 SVGEGT. The chain's CDR3 is CASSTTSGGMETQYF. DNA for the CDR3: TGTGCCAGCAGTACGACTAGCGGGGGGATGGAGACCCAGTACTTC.

The chain employs TRBV18 and TRBJ2-2; no reliable D call. Trimming removed 2 bases from V and 0 bases from J, with 4 bases in between. Germline CDR1 KGHSH, CDR2 LQKENI. The CDR3 sequence is 14 residues long. The CDR3 sequence: CASSPNSNTGELFF. DNA of the CDR3: TGTGCCAGCTCACCAAACTCGAACACCGGGGAGCTGTTTTTT.

Sample share makes this clone medium-sized. One junction end disagrees with the germline gene, perhaps due to a read error. This chain joins TRBV7-9 and TRBJ2-7; 9 nucleotides match TRBD1. The CDR3 is 14 residues long. Germline values: CDR1 SEHNR, CDR2 FQNEAQ (reference sequence). For the CDR3, the DNA is TGTGCCAGCGGCTTTGGGACAGGGAACTACGAGCAGTACTTC. Protein sequence: CASGFGTGNYEQYF.

The rearrangement joins TRBV18 to TRBJ2-3; 8 bases match TRBD2. With 2 bases clipped from V and 1 base from J, the junction kept 5 bases outside the gene matches. The CDR3 spans 16 residues. The germline gives CDR1 KGHSH, CDR2 LQKENI. CDR3 loop: CASSPISGERTDTQYF. In DNA, the CDR3 is TGTGCCAGCTCACCAATTAGCGGGGAGCGCACAGATACGCAGTATTTT.

The chain joins TRBV2 to TRBJ2-1; TRBD1 matches 9 bases. This CDR3 is built from 12 residues. Germline assignment: CDR1 SNHLY and CDR2 FYNNEI. The V segment lost 8 bases and the J segment 8 bases; nucleotides outside the gene matches: 4. The CDR3 region has the DNA TGTGCCAGCGAGACAGGGGGGGATGAGCAGTTCTTC. It encodes CASETGGDEQFF.

This chain links TRBV4-2 with TRBJ2-7, with 8 bases identical to TRBD2. From germline, CDR1 is LGHNA and CDR2 YNFKEQ. V gave up 3 bases and J gave up 2 bases; unmatched junction bases: 9. The CDR3 has 16 amino acids. Written as DNA, the CDR3 is TGTGCCAGCAGCCATTCCTGGCGGGGGGCAGCCTACGAGCAGTACTTC. This translates into CASSHSWRGAAYEQYF.

The table lists this clone with a count of one. This sequence joins TRBV5-4 and TRBJ1-2; D is uncertain. Germline V gene data show CDR1 as SGHNT and CDR2 as YYREEE (reference sequence). Trimming pared 4 bases from V and 5 bases from J, leaving 6 bases between. The CDR3 consists of 11 residues. The CDR3 sequence: CASSPGYGYTF. The DNA of the CDR3 is TGTGCCAGCAGCCCGGGGTATGGCTACACCTTC.

The gene calls are TRBV21-1 and TRBJ2-2; no DNA check was done on the table's D call, TRBD2. TRBV21-1 is a listed pseudogene. The CDR3 sequence is 14 residues long. The CDR3 here is CASSKRRYSGELFF. The CDR3 bases are TGTGCCAGCAGCAAAAGGAGGTATTCCGGGGAGCTGTTTTTT.

This clone has a handful of counts. The CDR3 nucleotides read TGTGCCAGCTCCCTTGGCAGGAACACCGGGGAGCTGTTTTTT. This translates into CASSLGRNTGELFF. The chain carries TRBV27 and TRBJ2-2; no clear D gene. The CDR3 runs 14 residues. The germline V gene has CDR1 MNHEY and CDR2 SMNVEV (reference sequence). Trimming cost V 8 bases and J 1 base, with 11 bases left between them.

The V call is TRBV6-5, the J call TRBJ1-2, with 9 bases identical to TRBD1. This CDR3 is built from 15 residues. V dropped 4 bases and J dropped 8; count of bases not matched to a gene: 11. Germline V lookup: CDR1 MNHEY, CDR2 SVGAGI. Here the CDR3 reads CASSSGQGLPKGYTF. The DNA for the CDR3 is TGTGCCAGCAGTTCGGGACAGGGTTTGCCTAAGGGCTACACCTTC.

The rearrangement joins TRBV2 to TRBJ2-7; 9 bases map to TRBD2. The ends lost 2 bases at V and 3 bases at J; junction bases unmatched: 5. Germline V lookup: CDR1 SNHLY, CDR2 FYNNEI. This CDR3 spans 15 amino acids. The DNA of the CDR3 is TGTGCCAGCAGTGAAAGGTCTAGCGGGGTCTACGAGCAGTACTTC. It is translated as CASSERSSGVYEQYF. The entire variable domain, with the rest obtained from reference TRBV2 and TRBJ2-7, is as follows: EPEVTQTPSHQVTQMGQEVILRCVPISNHLYFYWYRQILGQKVEFLVSFYNNEISEKSEIFDDQFSVERPDGSNFTLKIRSTKLEDSAMYFCASSERSSGVYEQYFGPGTRLTVT.

The chain uses TRBV18 and TRBJ1-1; D gene unclear. Trimming shortened V by 4 bases and J by 7 bases, and 10 bases separated the two germline ends. Germline V lookup: CDR1 KGHSH, CDR2 LQKENI. The CDR3 has 12 residues. CDR3: CASSQRQGEAFF. CDR3 bases: TGTGCCAGCTCACAACGACAAGGTGAAGCTTTCTTT.

The chain employs TRBV3-1 (or the pseudogene TRBV3-2) and TRBJ2-3; a possible D gene is TRBD1 (5 bases). V lost 3 bases, J lost 6 bases, and 7 bases lay in between. This CDR3 comprises 12 residues. CDR1 LGHDT and CDR2 YNNKEL come from the germline V gene (reference sequence). The CDR3 sequence is CASSQHRDTQYF. CDR3 coding DNA: TGTGCCAGCAGCCAGCACAGGGATACGCAGTATTTT.

V gene TRBV27 combines with J gene TRBJ2-6, with 7 nucleotides matching TRBD1. This CDR3 contains 19 residues. V dropped 4 bases and J dropped 1; count of bases not matched to a gene: 13. Germline V gene lookup returns CDR1 MNHEY and CDR2 SMNVEV (reference sequence). CDR3 region: CASSSPTGQTLSGANVLTF. The CDR3 DNA reads TGTGCCAGCAGTTCCCCTACGGGACAGACCCTATCTGGGGCCAACGTCCTGACTTTC.

The chain carries TRBV11-2 and TRBJ2-1; D is ambiguous. This CDR3 is built from 15 residues. Looked up from germline, CDR1 is SGHAT and CDR2 is FQNNGV. Trimming removed 3 bases at V and 0 bases at J, with 9 bases between. The CDR3 DNA reads as TGTGCCAGCAGCTTGGGCAGCTCCTCCTACAATGAGCAGTTCTTC. Translating it yields CASSLGSSSYNEQFF.

This chain connects TRBV25-1 to TRBJ2-7, with D possibly TRBD2 on 6 matching bases. Trimming cost V 4 bases and J 7 bases, with 14 bases left between them. CDR3 size: 13 residues. Germline loops: CDR1 MGHDK, CDR2 SYGVNS. Here the CDR3 DNA reads TGTGCCAGCAGTGCCGGGACTCCTAGGGAGCAGTACTTC. Translated, it gives CASSAGTPREQYF.

This clone has only a few counts. The chain couples TRBV9 to TRBJ2-7, with 9 bases lining up with TRBD2. V was clipped by 0 bases and J by 5 bases; unmatched bases: 9. The germline V gene encodes CDR1 SGDLS and CDR2 YYNGEE. This CDR3 is 16 amino acids long. The CDR3 nucleotides are TGTGCCAGCAGCGTAGAGGGGCCTAGCGGGGCTGACGAGCAGTACTTC. Protein: CASSVEGPSGADEQYF. The variable domain in full, with the rest retrieved from reference TRBV9 and TRBJ2-7, is DSGVTQTPKHLITATGQRVTLRCSPRSGDLSVYWYQQSLDQGLQFLIQYYNGEERAKGNILERFSAQQFPDLHSELNLSSLELGDSALYFCASSVEGPSGADEQYFGPGTRLTVT.